This entry concerns a single T cell receptor beta chain. As yet, its antigen is unknown. Germline V lookup: CDR1 LNHDA, CDR2 SQIVND (reference sequence). The CDR3 has 12 residues. The V and J ends lost 5 bases and 7 bases respectively, with 9 bases between them. Repertoires were generated with immunoSEQ multiplex PCR, while TCRdb's copy carries only in-frame clones and drops some. The table has 200,000 to 250,000 clones, roughly 94% seen once. This specimen belongs to a study of T cell responses to AZD1222 COVID-19 vaccine. Broader study findings: Spike was spanned by vaccine-associated CD4 TCRs, with dominance at 160-218 and 743-854. AZD1222 recipients seropositive at baseline numbered only 5 or 6. A mostly white British donor set with more females was recruited, and clonal diversity was possibly underestimated. Spike-specific TCRs gained breadth and depth after people received two AZD1222 doses.

The J gene is TRBJ2-1, the V gene TRBV19; no definite D call. Sequences were derived from peripheral blood, sampled 28 days after the second dose of the MenACWY control vaccine. The origin of this receptor is an adult who received the MenACWY meningococcal vaccine as a control. CDR3 protein: CASSFSVNEQFF. The CDR3 bases are TGTGCCAGTAGTTTTTCCGTGAATGAGCAGTTCTTC.